The present entry profiles one T cell receptor (beta chain) with its context. Antigen specificity is unknown. Breast cancer patients provided tissue from their axillary draining lymph nodes. With V trimmed by 3 bases and J by 0 bases, 14 bases remained unmatched. CDR1 and CDR2 from the germline V gene are ENHRY and SYGVKD. The CDR3 is 19 amino acids. This sample was included in a study of breast tumors, draining lymph nodes, adjacent tissues. General study results and limits: Tumors had less TCR diversity than lymph nodes, more than nontumor tissue. Data only fit, rather than demonstrated, lymph node origin of most tumor T cells. Most tumor T cells seemingly derive from lymph node, then expand in tumor.

One entry per CDR3 protein, called by TCRdb with MiXCR from the multiplex PCR reads. The sample yields 200,000 to 250,000 distinct CDR3 sequences, around 34% seen once. The J gene is TRBJ1-3, the V gene TRBV10-3, with 7 bases that match TRBD1. Sequenced material: axillary lymph node tissue. The TCR sequence derives from a female donor with breast cancer. Some clones in this sample may be carry-over from other donors' samples. CDR3 region: CAISEGRGSDFHSGNTIYF. CDR3 DNA: TGTGCCATCAGTGAAGGCAGGGGGTCGGACTTCCACTCTGGAAACACCATATATTTT.